The clone carrying this TCR beta chain is medium-sized (0.01 to 0.1%) by share. TCRdb fed the PCR reads into MiXCR, producing one record per CDR3 protein. Among 9,000 to 13,000 distinct CDR3 sequences, approximately 59% were seen once, and the ten largest hold 33%. This specimen comes from a study of tumor-infiltrating lymphocytes in oesophageal squamous cell carcinoma. CDR3 length: 14 amino acids. Germline loops: CDR1 MDHEN, CDR2 SYDVKM. With 6 bases removed from V and 3 bases from J, the gap between germline ends came to 13 bases. The TCR comes from a male donor with esophageal squamous cell carcinoma. Material for sequencing was esophageal tumor tissue. The rearrangement links TRBV28 to TRBJ2-3; unclear D gene. CDR3 DNA sequence: TGTGCCAGCAGGTCCCCCTTGGGTACAGATACGCAGTATTTT. It codes for CASRSPLGTDTQYF.